A selection of T cell receptor beta chains follows, all from one sample in a study of blood T cell repertoires in COVID-19. The method was immunoSEQ multiplex PCR; TCRdb's version includes in-frame clones alone and lacks a portion of them. The data hold approximately 440,000 clones, with around 90% observed a single time. What was sequenced was PBMCs or T cells enriched from blood (not recorded which). These receptors were taken from a man aged 18 to 30 who had recovered from COVID-19. The conserved cysteine and the conserved F or W are not part of the CDR3 here.

J gene: TRBJ1-5; V gene: TRBV6-5; CDR3 protein: ASSPMSNQPQH
J gene: TRBJ1-5; V gene: TRBV27; CDR3 protein: ASRRGGGSNQPQH
J gene: TRBJ2-3; V gene: TRBV2; CDR3 protein: ASSGTVDTQY
J gene: TRBJ1-2; V gene: TRBV7-2; CDR3 protein: ASSVQQGDYGYT
J gene: TRBJ1-3; V gene: TRBV19; CDR3 protein: ASMGKGVWNTIY
J gene: TRBJ1-2; V gene: TRBV3-1/TRBV3-2; CDR3 protein: ASSQAWAGNYGYT
J gene: TRBJ1-2; V gene: TRBV6-5; CDR3 protein: ASSYSDRVGGYT
J gene: TRBJ2-1; V gene: TRBV27; CDR3 protein: ASRTSGRYNEQF
J gene: TRBJ1-6; V gene: TRBV28; CDR3 protein: ASSRQGNSPLH
J gene: TRBJ2-1; V gene: TRBV18; CDR3 protein: ASSPRRGREEGYNEQF
J gene: TRBJ2-7; V gene: TRBV11-2; CDR3 protein: ASSLGVKTGAYEQY
J gene: TRBJ2-2; V gene: TRBV24-1; CDR3 protein: ATSDPLASTAGELF
J gene: TRBJ2-7; V gene: TRBV9; CDR3 protein: ASSVADSGSYEQY
J gene: TRBJ1-5; V gene: TRBV5-5; CDR3 protein: ASSHGQTLSNQPQH
J gene: TRBJ2-4; V gene: TRBV4-1; CDR3 protein: ASSPSRGVSNIQY
J gene: TRBJ1-1; V gene: TRBV30; CDR3 protein: AWKRTVNTEAF
J gene: TRBJ2-5; V gene: TRBV4-1; CDR3 protein: ASSQESGRGETQY
J gene: TRBJ1-4; V gene: TRBV3-1/TRBV3-2; CDR3 protein: ASSQNGNEKLF
J gene: TRBJ1-1; V gene: TRBV28; CDR3 protein: ASSSTNTEAF
J gene: TRBJ1-4; V gene: TRBV3-1/TRBV3-2; CDR3 protein: ASSHAQGEEKLF
J gene: TRBJ1-1; V gene: TRBV11-2; CDR3 protein: ASSSRGKGAF
J gene: TRBJ1-4; V gene: TRBV11-2; CDR3 protein: ASSFGQGAEKLF